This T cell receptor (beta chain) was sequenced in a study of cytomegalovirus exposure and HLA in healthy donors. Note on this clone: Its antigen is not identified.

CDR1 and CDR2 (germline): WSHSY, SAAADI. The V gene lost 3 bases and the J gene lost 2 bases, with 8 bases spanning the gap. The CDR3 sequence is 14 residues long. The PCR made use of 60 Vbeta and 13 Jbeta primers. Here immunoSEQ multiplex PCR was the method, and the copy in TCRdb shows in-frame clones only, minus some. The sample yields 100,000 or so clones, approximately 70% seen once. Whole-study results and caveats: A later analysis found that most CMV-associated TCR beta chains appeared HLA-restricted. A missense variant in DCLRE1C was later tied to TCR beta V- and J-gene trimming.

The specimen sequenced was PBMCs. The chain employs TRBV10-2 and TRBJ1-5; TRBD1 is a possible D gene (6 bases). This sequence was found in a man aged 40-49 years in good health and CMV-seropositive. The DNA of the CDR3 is TGCGCCAGCAGTGAAGCAGGGGGCAATCAGCCCCAGCATTTT. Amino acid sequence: CASSEAGGNQPQHF.